This record covers a single T cell receptor (beta chain). As yet, its antigen is unknown. If patients had autoimmune disease history or systemic immunosuppression, they were excluded. Libraries were prepared by immunoSEQ multiplex PCR; TCRdb keeps only in-frame clonotypes and omits some of them. The table lists 60,000 to 70,000 clones, approximately 90% of them singletons, with 12% in the top ten. This sample stems from a study of OX40 agonist ivuxolimab in advanced cancers. Overall study: Administration of intravenous ivuxolimab to patients occurred every 2 weeks at 0.01 to 10 mg/kg.

Study outcomes and limitations: Averaging showed that CD8+ T cells had more expanded clones than CD4+ did.

The clonotype comes from an adult with an advanced solid tumor such as melanoma, head and neck, liver or kidney cancer. The sample consisted of CD4+ or CD8+ T cells sorted from blood, taken in a trial of the OX40 agonist ivuxolimab.

CDR3: CASSRDVGGKGVDEQFF. The DNA of the CDR3 is TGTGCCAGCAGTCGGGATGTTGGGGGGAAGGGGGTCGATGAGCAGTTCTTC. The chain recombines TRBV28 with TRBJ2-1; D is tentatively TRBD1 or TRBD2 (6 bases each). The CDR3 totals 17 residues. CDR1 and CDR2 from the germline V gene are MDHEN and SYDVKM. Trimming left V 5 bases short and J 8 bases short, with 25 bases between.